Listed below are T cell receptor beta chains from one sample, sequenced in a study of cytomegalovirus exposure and HLA in healthy donors. Sequenced by immunoSEQ multiplex PCR; TCRdb stores in-frame clones only, minus some. The specimen's table records roughly 190,000 clones. The source material was PBMCs. The receptors originated from a man younger than 40 in good health and CMV-seronegative. Each CDR3 is given with its conserved first and last residue. The D gene is left open where the match is weak.

TRBJ1-4 | - | TRBV19 | TGTGCCAGTAGGTGGTACGGGACAAGCGGTGAAAAACTGTTTTTT | CASRWYGTSGEKLFF
TRBJ2-2 | - | TRBV7-9 | TGTGCCAGCAGCCCCGGGACATCGACCGGGGAGCTGTTTTTT | CASSPGTSTGELFF
TRBJ1-4 | - | TRBV7-2 | TGTGCCAGCAGCCTGGAGGCAGTTGCAACTAATGAAAAACTGTTTTTT | CASSLEAVATNEKLFF
TRBJ2-2 | - | TRBV7-2 | TGTGCCAGCAGCTTAGTGGCCACGAACACCGGGGAGCTGTTTTTT | CASSLVATNTGELFF
TRBJ1-2 | TRBD1 | TRBV7-9 | TGTGCCAGCAGCGACGCCGGGACAGCCTATGGCTACACCTTC | CASSDAGTAYGYTF
TRBJ2-3 | TRBD2 | TRBV5-1 | TGCGCCAGCAGCCCGGGGCTAGCGGGGAAAGATACGCAGTATTTT | CASSPGLAGKDTQYF
TRBJ2-3 | TRBD2 | TRBV6-5 | TGTGCCAGCAGTTACTCGCGGGAGGGGACCGGAGATACGCAGTATTTT | CASSYSREGTGDTQYF
TRBJ2-3 | TRBD2 | TRBV5-1 | TGCGCCAGCAGCGGCGGGACTAGCTTGTCAGATACGCAGTATTTT | CASSGGTSLSDTQYF
TRBJ2-7 | - | TRBV9 | TGTGCCAGCAGCCCACCCGGGACTGGACCCTACGAGCAGTACTTC | CASSPPGTGPYEQYF
TRBJ2-1 | TRBD2 | TRBV7-9 | TGTGCCAGCAGTTCCCTAGCGGCCCCTGGAAATGAGCAGTTCTTC | CASSSLAAPGNEQFF
TRBJ1-5 | - | TRBV7-9 | TGTGCCAGCAGCCAGGGTTCTATCTCCCACAATCAGCCCCAGCATTTT | CASSQGSISHNQPQHF
TRBJ1-2 | - | TRBV2 | TGTGCCAGCAGTGAACAGGGTAACTATGGCTACACCTTC | CASSEQGNYGYTF
TRBJ1-2 | TRBD1 | TRBV5-4 | TGTGCCAGCAGCCCGTCGACAGGGAATTGGAACTATGGCTACACCTTC | CASSPSTGNWNYGYTF
TRBJ2-4 | - | TRBV7-8 | TGTGCCAGCAGCTTAGAGGGGAGGACTACGTTACTAGCCAAAAACATTCAGTACTTC | CASSLEGRTTLLAKNIQYF
TRBJ1-1 | TRBD1 | TRBV30 | TGTGCCTGGATATCCACCCAGGGGGCAAAAGCTTTCTTT | CAWISTQGAKAFF
TRBJ1-4 | - | TRBV18 | TGTGCCAGCCGACCCCGGGACTCTAATGAAAAACTGTTTTTT | CASRPRDSNEKLFF
TRBJ1-1 | TRBD1 | TRBV28 | TGTGCCAGCAGTTTAATGTACAGGGGTGGGACTGAAGCTTTCTTT | CASSLMYRGGTEAFF
TRBJ1-1 | - | TRBV19 | TGTGCCAGTATTGGGGGGAGTGGGGACACTGAAGCTTTCTTT | CASIGGSGDTEAFF
TRBJ1-3 | - | TRBV28 | TGTGCCAGCAGTTTTGGGGGCGCCTCTGGAAACACCATATATTTT | CASSFGGASGNTIYF
TRBJ2-5 | - | TRBV6-5 | TGTGCCAGCAGTAACTCCGGGACACAAGAGACCCAGTACTTC | CASSNSGTQETQYF
TRBJ2-7 | TRBD1 | TRBV19 | TGTGCCAGTAGTATTTCTTCCGGGACAGGTTCCTACGAGCAGTACTTC | CASSISSGTGSYEQYF
TRBJ1-4 | TRBD1 | TRBV5-1 | TGCGCCAGCAGTCGAGGAACAGGGGCGAGTAATGAAAAACTGTTTTTT | CASSRGTGASNEKLFF
TRBJ2-5 | TRBD1 | TRBV5-1 | TGCGCCAGCAGCTCAAATGGACAGGGACGGGAGACCCAGTACTTC | CASSSNGQGRETQYF
TRBJ1-2 | - | TRBV6-5 | TGTGCCAGCAGTTACTCTCTCGGTTCCTATGGCTACACCTTC | CASSYSLGSYGYTF
TRBJ2-3 | - | TRBV6-5 | TGTGCCAGCAGTTACTCGGGGGACACAGGAGCAGATACGCAGTATTTT | CASSYSGDTGADTQYF
TRBJ2-7 | - | TRBV5-1 | TGCGCCAGCAGCTTGACCAGGGATGAGACCTCCGAGCAGTACTTC | CASSLTRDETSEQYF
TRBJ2-7 | TRBD2 | TRBV11-2 | TGTGCCAGCAGCTTACGGCTCCTAGCGGGACCGTCCTACGAGCAGTACTTC | CASSLRLLAGPSYEQYF
TRBJ2-5 | TRBD1 | TRBV6-5 | TGTGCCAGCAGTTACATGGCAGGGGGCATCCAAGAGACCCAGTACTTC | CASSYMAGGIQETQYF
TRBJ1-5 | - | TRBV7-8 | TGTGCCAGCAGCTCCGGGGGGGGGCGCCACAATCAGCCCCAGCATTTT | CASSSGGGRHNQPQHF
TRBJ1-4 | - | TRBV10-1 | TGCGCCAGCAGTGTTGGGAGGAATGAAAAACTGTTTTTT | CASSVGRNEKLFF
TRBJ1-3 | - | TRBV2 | TGTGCCAGCAGTGTGGGGGCAGTAGGAAACACCATATATTTT | CASSVGAVGNTIYF
TRBJ1-2 | - | TRBV28 | TGTGCCAGCAGTTTCAGCAGGGCCAACTATGGCTACACCTTC | CASSFSRANYGYTF
TRBJ1-4 | - | TRBV18 | TGTGCCAGCTCTCCCCCAGGGTCTCCTAATGAAAAACTGTTTTTT | CASSPPGSPNEKLFF
TRBJ2-7 | TRBD2 | TRBV4-3 | TGCGCCAGCAGCCCCGGGGGGGCCGAGCAGTACTTC | CASSPGGAEQYF
TRBJ2-3 | - | TRBV5-5 | TGTGCCAGCAGCTTGGCTCCTACTAACACAGATACGCAGTATTTT | CASSLAPTNTDTQYF
TRBJ2-5 | TRBD2 | TRBV11-3 | TGTGCCAGCAGCTTAGAACGGGGGGAACGCTTGGAGACCCAGTACTTC | CASSLERGERLETQYF
TRBJ1-1 | TRBD1 | TRBV18 | TGTGCCAGCTCACTGGACAGGCAAAACACTGAAGCTTTCTTT | CASSLDRQNTEAFF
TRBJ1-1 | TRBD1 | TRBV27 | TGTGCCAGCAGTCCCGGGACAGGGGGCGTAAATAGTGAAGCTTTCTTT | CASSPGTGGVNSEAFF
TRBJ2-1 | TRBD1 | TRBV19 | TGTGCCAGTACCCTGGGACAGGGGAATTACAATGAGCAGTTCTTC | CASTLGQGNYNEQFF
TRBJ1-2 | TRBD1 | TRBV7-9 | TGTGCCAGCAGCTCGACACAGGGGGTTAGCTATGGCTACACCTTC | CASSSTQGVSYGYTF
TRBJ2-2 | TRBD1 | TRBV18 | TGTGCCAGCTCACCGGGACAGGGGAGCACCGGGGAGCTGTTTTTT | CASSPGQGSTGELFF
TRBJ2-7 | TRBD1 | TRBV5-1 | TGCGCCAGCAGCAACCGGGACAGGGGCTCCTACGAGCAGTACTTC | CASSNRDRGSYEQYF
TRBJ2-7 | - | TRBV27 | TGTGCCAGCAGTCTGACAGCTAACTACGACAAGCAGTACTTC | CASSLTANYDKQYF
TRBJ2-4 | - | TRBV11-3 | TGTGCCAGCAGCTTGAATCAGGGGCAAAACATTCAGTACTTC | CASSLNQGQNIQYF
TRBJ2-6 | - | TRBV5-1 | TGCGCCAGCAGCACGCCACAATCCTCTGGGGCCAACGTCCTGACTTTC | CASSTPQSSGANVLTF
TRBJ2-2 | TRBD1 | TRBV18 | TGTGCCAGCTCACCACCGGGACAGGTGAACACCGGGGAGCTGTTTTTT | CASSPPGQVNTGELFF
TRBJ2-3 | - | TRBV5-6 | TGTGCCAGCAGCTTGGCCCAGGGTCCATACACAGATACGCAGTATTTT | CASSLAQGPYTDTQYF
TRBJ2-2 | TRBD2 | TRBV25-1 | TGTGCCAGCAGTCCAGCGGGGGGGGCCGGGGAGCTGTTTTTT | CASSPAGGAGELFF
TRBJ2-2 | TRBD1 | TRBV6-5 | TGTGCCAGCAGTTGGACAGGGCCGCGGACCGGGGAGCTGTTTTTT | CASSWTGPRTGELFF
TRBJ2-1 | - | TRBV5-1 | TGCGCCAGCAGCTTCTTTAGCGGCCCCTACAATGAGCAGTTCTTC | CASSFFSGPYNEQFF
TRBJ2-7 | - | TRBV4-1 | TGCGCCAGCAGCCAAAACGGCGGTCTTGGTAAGTCGGACGAGCAGTACTTC | CASSQNGGLGKSDEQYF
TRBJ1-1 | - | TRBV28 | TGTGCCAGCAGCATGAACACTGAAGCTTTCTTT | CASSMNTEAFF
TRBJ2-2 | - | TRBV2 | TGTGCCAGCAGGCGTGACACCGGGGAGCTGTTTTTT | CASRRDTGELFF